The clone carrying this T cell receptor (beta chain) was observed a few times. Its target is unknown. The data derive from a study of Graves' ophthalmopathy and Graves' hyperthyroidism. TCR beta CDR3 regions were amplified from RNA transcripts. HTBI primers were used in a first-round RT-PCR, which preceded a second-round multiplex PCR. TCRdb processed the multiplex PCR reads anew with MiXCR; each CDR3 protein has one entry. Of about 740,000 distinct CDR3 sequences in the sample, 40% were seen once. Whole-study results and caveats: Ophthalmopathy and stable hyperthyroidism were discriminated by a 13-signature model, with roughly 86% sensitivity and 65% to 83% specificity.

Pregnancy or lactation, uncontrolled infections and other autoimmune diseases were grounds for excluding patients. Sequencing was done on a sample of peripheral blood. This receptor was obtained from an adult man with Graves' ophthalmopathy.

The CDR3 reads CASSYLAYEQYF. CDR3 DNA sequence: TGTGCCAGCAGTTACCTCGCCTACGAGCAGTACTTC. The rearrangement links TRBV9 to TRBJ2-7; the D is unclear. V gave up 5 bases and J gave up 2 bases, with 8 bases separating them. This CDR3 is built from 12 residues. CDR1 SGDLS and CDR2 YYNGEE come from the germline V gene.